This T cell receptor beta chain was sequenced for a study of shared clonotypes between healthy human individuals. Produced via immunoSEQ multiplex PCR; TCRdb's table is partial and in-frame only. The sample has 2,500,000 or so clones, about 90% seen once. The donor population consisted of healthy HIV-negative adults with no recent acute infections or vaccinations. The investigators split CD4+ cells into a CD45RA+ naive subset and a CD45RA-negative memory subset. Sequencing was done on a sample of naive CD4+ T cells from PBMCs. Sample subset: CD45RA+ positively selected. The receptor was isolated from a man aged 18-30 years in good health. Some clones in this sample may be carry-over from other donors' samples.

CDR3 sequence (DNA): TGTGCCAGCAGTTTAGGCGGCACCATAACCTACGAGCAGTACTTC. Residues: CASSLGGTITYEQYF. The rearrangement joins TRBV28 to TRBJ2-7; D gene unclear. Germline V gives CDR1 MDHEN, CDR2 SYDVKM. V was trimmed by 2 bases and J by 2 bases, leaving 13 bases between them. This CDR3 region has 15 residues.